Included here is one T cell receptor (beta chain) sequence, with context. Other nucleotide sequences in the sample specify the same CDR3. The data originate from a study of shared clonotypes between healthy human individuals. Study context: Each donor's CD4 naive and CD4 memory cells filled three plates apiece, CD8 naive two, and CD8 memory one.

The authors divided CD4+ cells into CD45RA+ naive and CD45RA-negative memory subsets. The CDR3 contains 13 residues. Germline V gives CDR1 SGHRS, CDR2 YFSETQ. V lost 4 bases and J 3 bases, leaving 11 bases between the germline ends. Genomic DNA belonging to each subset was distributed in equal measure over several immunoSEQ plates. Study processing details: Filtering differed for immunoSEQ, which gave only junction sequences without quality scores. Generated by immunoSEQ multiplex PCR, the TCRdb table keeps only in-frame clones and is missing some. V, J and clone size derive from that table, while D and trimming were established from the DNA sequence. The top ten clones hold approximately 1.1% of a sample with over 1.4 million clones, around 97% of them seen once.

The chain employs TRBV5-1 and TRBJ2-7, with D tentatively TRBD2 (5 bases). Sequencing was performed on naive CD4+ T cells sorted from blood. Regarding subset: CD45RA+ positively selected. The receptor comes from a man aged 25-45 years in good health. The CDR3 bases are TGCGCCAGCAGCCCAGGAGGAATCTACGAGCAGTACTTC. This encodes CASSPGGIYEQYF.